This T cell receptor beta chain was identified in a study of blood T cell repertoires in COVID-19. As for the study in general: Spain, Italy and the United States supplied samples that represented acute and convalescent COVID-19. PBMCs, B-cell-depleted T cells, or T cells were the source of the cDNA or gDNA that made up the material.

Per the germline V gene, CDR1 is SGHVS and CDR2 is FQNEAQ. The CDR3 spans 16 residues. V was clipped by 2 bases and J by 2 bases; unmatched bases: 7. In the original workflow: Amplified reference gene primers provided the basis for estimating nucleated cell counts. Sequencing used immunoSEQ multiplex PCR; TCRdb keeps in-frame clones, though not all of them. Clone size and the V and J calls come from that table; the DNA yielded D and trimming. The profile shows about 250,000 clones, around 89% of them singletons. The TCR was taken from a man in his thirties or forties with acute or convalescent COVID-19. This chain connects TRBV7-8 to TRBJ1-2; 8 positions agree with TRBD1. Sequencing used peripheral blood. CDR3 region: CASSLRRGRKNYGYTF. Written as DNA, the CDR3 is TGTGCCAGCAGCTTACGCAGGGGGCGAAAAAACTATGGCTACACCTTC.